The present T cell receptor (beta chain) was sequenced within a study of cytomegalovirus exposure and HLA in healthy donors. About the research overall: Of the donors genotyped, 300 to 500 in all, about 80% fell in the Caucasian-associated ancestry cluster. Study outcomes and limitations: Most TCR sequences were uncommon, yet certain public TCRs appeared in many donors. Fewer N-insertions than the approximately 610-donor mean were reportedly shown by an Asian-associated ancestry cluster in a later analysis.

V shed 1 base, J shed 1 base, and the junction held 7 bases outside the gene matches. Germline values: CDR1 MGHDK, CDR2 SYGVNS. The CDR3 is 18 amino acids. As to this clone: The target antigen is unknown.

Amplification used 60 Vbeta primers and 13 Jbeta primers. Per the study methods: Unique TCR beta chains numbered 60 million to 100 million in a later analysis, with some 9.9 million shared. Generated by immunoSEQ multiplex PCR, the TCRdb table keeps only in-frame clones and is missing some. Clonal size and the V and J genes are those of that table, whereas D and trimming came from the DNA. The sample includes under 40,000 clones, 85% to 95% of them seen just once. Sequences were obtained from PBMCs. The rearrangement joins TRBV25-1 to TRBJ2-5, with 12 bases lining up with TRBD2. The clonotype was recovered from a woman aged 18-35 years in good health and CMV-seronegative. The CDR3 reads CASSESKTSGRFQETQYF. CDR3 DNA: TGTGCCAGCAGTGAATCGAAGACTAGCGGGAGATTCCAAGAGACCCAGTACTTC.